These 20 T cell receptor beta chains originate from one sample sequenced in a study of shared clonotypes between healthy human individuals. Only in-frame clones appear in the TCRdb table, and some are missing; sequencing was by immunoSEQ multiplex PCR. The sample carries about 460,000 clones, 60% to 80% recorded once. Sequenced material: PBMCs. Receptors were obtained from a middle-aged woman in good health. Some clones in this sample may be carry-over from other donors' samples.

The chain is built from TRBV9 and TRBJ2-7; no clear D gene. The CDR3 runs to 15 residues. The V end was cut by 1 base, the J end by 4 bases, with 15 bases between. Germline V CDR1 and CDR2: SGDLS, YYNGEE. DNA of the CDR3: TGTGCCAGCAGCGTAAAGGGCAGCGAGGTTTACGAGCAGTACTTC. Amino acid sequence: CASSVKGSEVYEQYF.

This clone was picked up a small number of times. The V and J genes are TRBV9 and TRBJ1-4; D is uncertain. CDR3 size: 14 residues. V was shortened by 0 bases and J by 11 bases, with 14 bases between the two germline ends. CDR1 and CDR2 from the germline V gene are SGDLS and YYNGEE. The CDR3 DNA sequence: TGTGCCAGCAGCGTAGAAGCTCTGGGCGGGAAACTGTTTTTT. This gives the protein CASSVEALGGKLFF. The full variable domain, completed using reference TRBV9 and TRBJ1-4, is DSGVTQTPKHLITATGQRVTLRCSPRSGDLSVYWYQQSLDQGLQFLIQYYNGEERAKGNILERFSAQQFPDLHSELNLSSLELGDSALYFCASSVEALGGKLFFGSGTQLSVL.

The rearrangement links TRBV30 to TRBJ2-1, with D possibly being TRBD2 (6 bases). The germline CDR1 and CDR2 sequences are GTSNPN and SVGIG (reference sequence). Trimming took 6 bases from V and 2 from J, leaving 14 bases between them. There are 14 residues in the CDR3. CDR3 coding DNA: TGTGCCTGCCGGGGACTGGCGCCCTACAATGAGCAGTTCTTC. This sequence encodes CACRGLAPYNEQFF.

On this clone: Other DNA sequences of this sample code for an identical CDR3. The rearrangement joins TRBV5-1 to TRBJ2-7; 8 bases map to TRBD2. Germline V gene data show CDR1 as SGHRS and CDR2 as YFSETQ. The CDR3 is 15 residues long. The junction had 2 bases not matched to a gene; V was cut back by 0 bases and J by 0 bases. The CDR3 sequence is CASSLDGTSSYEQYF. The DNA of the CDR3 is TGCGCCAGCAGCTTGGATGGGACTAGCTCCTACGAGCAGTACTTC. Based on the CDR3 plus reference TRBV5-1 and TRBJ2-7, the full variable domain is KAGVTQTPRYLIKTRGQQVTLSCSPISGHRSVSWYQQTPGQGLQFLFEYFSETQRNKGNFPGRFSGRQFSNSRSEMNVSTLELGDSALYLCASSLDGTSSYEQYFGPGTRLTVT.

The chain has TRBV20-1 and TRBJ2-5; D is undetermined. Trimming took off 8 bases at V and 1 base at J, with 8 bases between the two ends. The CDR3 consists of 11 residues. CDR1 and CDR2 from the germline V gene are DFQATT and SNEGSKA (reference sequence). The CDR3 loop reads CSPHTQETQYF. As DNA, the CDR3 is TGCAGTCCCCACACCCAAGAGACCCAGTACTTC.

The chain links TRBV27 to TRBJ2-7, with TRBD1 identical over 8 bases. The CDR3 sequence is 16 residues long. Germline V lookup: CDR1 MNHEY, CDR2 SMNVEV (reference sequence). Germline trimming cut 0 bases from V and 0 bases from J; bases unmatched to any gene: 4. DNA of the CDR3: TGTGCCAGCAGTTTATCGACAGGGGCGAGCTCCTACGAGCAGTACTTC. Translating gives CASSLSTGASSYEQYF.

This clone was detected only once. The chain is built from TRBV11-3 and TRBJ2-7, with a weak D call TRBD2 (6 bases). The CDR3 is 16 amino acids. V lost 3 bases and J lost 4, with 19 bases in between. Germline CDR1 SGHNT, CDR2 YENEEA. The CDR3 reads CASSFGGPGTAYEQYF. The CDR3 coding sequence is TGTGCCAGCAGCTTCGGGGGACCCGGGACTGCGTACGAGCAGTACTTC.

In this sample, this clone turned up a few times. The V and J genes are TRBV5-1 and TRBJ1-4; D may be TRBD1 (5 bases). CDR3 length equals 14 residues. Trimming took off 7 bases at V and 8 bases at J, with 18 bases between the two ends. In germline, CDR1 is SGHRS, CDR2 YFSETQ. CDR3 nucleotide sequence: TGCGCCAGCTCCCGGGGCACAGGTGACGAAAAACTGTTTTTT. Amino acids: CASSRGTGDEKLFF.

This rearrangement joins TRBV7-3 to TRBJ2-3; 14 nucleotides agree with TRBD2. The germline gives CDR1 SGHTA, CDR2 FQGTGA. The CDR3 length is 16 residues. V was pared by 2 bases and J by 10 bases, with 8 bases of the junction left unmatched. CDR3 in amino acids: CASSLGLAGGYIAQYF. The CDR3 DNA is TGTGCCAGCAGCTTAGGACTAGCGGGAGGTTATATAGCGCAGTATTTT.

This sequence joins TRBV27 and TRBJ2-3; D remains unclear. Germline V gives CDR1 MNHEY, CDR2 SMNVEV (reference sequence). CDR3 length: 13 residues. V lost 7 bases and J lost 2, with 10 bases in between. The CDR3 protein is CASKYRATDTQYF. For the CDR3, the DNA is TGTGCCAGCAAATACAGAGCCACAGATACGCAGTATTTT.

The gene calls are TRBV5-1 and TRBJ2-7; perhaps TRBD2 as D (5 bases). Germline V CDR1 and CDR2: SGHRS, YFSETQ. V was cut by 4 bases and J by 1 base, with 12 bases left in between. This CDR3 has 14 residues. The CDR3 DNA reads as TGCGCCAGCAGCCCGGGATCCCTTTCCTACGAGCAGTACTTC. This sequence encodes CASSPGSLSYEQYF.

J is TRBJ2-1 and V is TRBV7-2; a possible D gene is TRBD2 (6 bases). CDR1 and CDR2 from the germline V gene are SGHTA and FQGNSA. This CDR3 is built from 16 residues. Trimming stripped 1 base from V and 3 bases from J, with 13 bases between. This CDR3 is CASSLGGSGLYNEQFF. Here the CDR3 DNA reads TGTGCCAGCAGCTTAGGTGGTAGCGGACTCTACAATGAGCAGTTCTTC.

This clone was counted at least ten times. Other nucleotide sequences in the sample specify the same CDR3. This chain joins TRBV10-3 and TRBJ2-1; D not resolved. CDR3 length: 14 residues. V lost 5 bases and J 0 bases, leaving 8 bases between the germline ends. Germline V gene sequence: CDR1 ENHRY, CDR2 SYGVKD. The DNA for the CDR3 is TGTGCCATCAGTCCGGCCAGCTCCTACAATGAGCAGTTCTTC. Residues: CAISPASSYNEQFF.

The count of this clone is one. With a much larger clone just one base away, this may be a read error. The chain couples TRBV9 to TRBJ2-7; 7 nucleotides match TRBD2. Trimming removed 4 bases from V and 0 bases from J; junction bases left unmatched: 10. The CDR3 length is 16 residues. From germline, CDR1 is SGDLS and CDR2 YYNGEE. CDR3 nucleotides: TGTGCCAGCAGCCCGGGAGTAGGCGGGAGCTCCTACGAGCAGTACTTC. The encoded protein is CASSPGVGGSSYEQYF. Filled out from reference TRBV9 and TRBJ2-7, the complete variable domain reads DSGVTQTPKHLITATGQRVTLRCSPRSGDLSVYWYQQSLDQGLQFLIQYYNGEERAKGNILERFSAQQFPDLHSELNLSSLELGDSALYFCASSPGVGGSSYEQYFGPGTRLTVT.

This sequence joins TRBV15 and TRBJ1-5, with D tentatively TRBD1 (5 bases). Germline V gene sequence: CDR1 LNHNV, CDR2 YYDKDF (reference sequence). The V gene lost 1 base and the J gene lost 4 bases, with 14 bases spanning the gap. The length of the CDR3 is 16 residues. CDR3 sequence (DNA): TGTGCCACCAGCAGAGGGGAAGGGACTCTTAATCAGCCCCAGCATTTT. It yields the protein CATSRGEGTLNQPQHF.

In its sample, this clone was seen a few times. The rearrangement uses TRBV6-5 and TRBJ2-1; 9 positions match TRBD2. Germline-derived CDR1 and CDR2 are MNHEY and SVGAGI. CDR3 length equals 15 residues. The J segment lost 2 bases and the V segment lost 5 bases, leaving 4 bases of the junction unmatched. The CDR3 spells CASSGRLAAYNEQFF. In nucleotides, the CDR3 is TGTGCCAGCAGTGGGAGACTAGCGGCCTACAATGAGCAGTTCTTC.

The J gene is TRBJ2-3, the V gene TRBV7-9; D possibly uses TRBD1 or TRBD2 (5 bases each). This CDR3 has 12 residues. Trimming stripped 5 bases from V and 6 bases from J, with 9 bases between. Germline V CDR1 and CDR2: SEHNR, FQNEAQ (reference sequence). The CDR3 DNA sequence: TGTGCCAGCAGCCGAGGGACGGATACGCAGTATTTT. Its translation: CASSRGTDTQYF.

The chain carries TRBV6-1 and TRBJ1-4; TRBD1 is a possible D gene (5 bases). The CDR3 has 13 amino acids. The V gene lost 6 bases and the J gene lost 8 bases, with 13 bases spanning the gap. The V gene's germline CDR1 is MNHNS and CDR2 SASEGT. DNA of the CDR3: TGTGCCAGCAGAGGGACGTCCGGGGAAAAACTGTTTTTT. This translates into CASRGTSGEKLFF.

This clone was counted between two and nine times. With a much larger clone just one base away, this may be a read error. The gene calls are TRBV5-1 and TRBJ1-4; TRBD1 aligns across 7 bases. CDR3 length: 13 amino acids. Trimming at V came to 4 bases and at J to 5 bases, leaving 2 bases not matched to a gene. Germline CDR1 reads SGHRS; CDR2 reads YFSETQ. The CDR3 DNA follows: TGCGCCAGCAGCAGGGGGCCGAATGAAAAACTGTTTTTT. Its translation is CASSRGPNEKLFF.

The chain recombines TRBV5-4 with TRBJ2-7, with TRBD1 matching 8 bases. After removal of 5 bases from V and 5 bases from J, the junction contained 9 bases not matched to a gene. The CDR3 has 14 residues. From germline, CDR1 is SGHNT and CDR2 YYREEE (reference sequence). CDR3 DNA: TGTGCCAGCAGTTCCGGCAGGGGGCAACACGAGCAGTACTTC. Amino acid sequence: CASSSGRGQHEQYF.